Presented here are 26 T cell receptor beta chains from one specimen sequenced in a study of Tregs in tolerant kidney transplant recipients. Clones were read by immunoSEQ multiplex PCR, and TCRdb kept only the in-frame ones, dropping some. Of approximately 98,000 clones in the sample, nearly 90% were seen once. The sequencing here drew on CD4+ T cells from blood, taken before the transplant. The receptors originated from a human donor who received a combined kidney and bone marrow transplant.

This clone was picked up one time. This chain connects TRBV29-1 to TRBJ1-2, with TRBD1 matching 12 bases. The CDR3 extends over 13 amino acids. Germline assignment: CDR1 SQVTM and CDR2 ANQGSEA. Germline trimming cut 6 bases from V and 7 bases from J; bases unmatched to any gene: 6. CDR3 bases: TGCAGCGTCGGGACAGGGGGCGCAGGTGGCTACACCTTC. Residues: CSVGTGGAGGYTF.

This chain connects TRBV19 to TRBJ1-5, with a weak D call TRBD1 (6 bases). Germline V gene data show CDR1 as LNHDA and CDR2 as SQIVND (reference sequence). The CDR3 spans 18 residues. Between the trimmed V and J ends, which lost 6 bases and 0 bases, there was a span of 21 bases. The CDR3 sequence: CASRASAGERYSNQPQHF. The CDR3 region has the DNA TGTGCCAGTAGGGCCTCTGCAGGGGAGAGGTATAGCAATCAGCCCCAGCATTTT.

This clone appeared a single time. The chain uses TRBV30 and TRBJ2-7; D is unclear. Trimming removed 2 bases from V and 4 bases from J, with 9 bases in between. CDR1 and CDR2 (germline): GTSNPN, SVGIG (reference sequence). The CDR3 spans 12 residues. The CDR3 region has the DNA TGTGCCTGGAGTTTTCGGTCTTACGAGCAGTACTTC. As protein: CAWSFRSYEQYF.

V is TRBV5-4 and J is TRBJ1-2; no reliable D call. This CDR3 is built from 12 residues. The germline V and J ends were trimmed by 4 bases and 8 bases, with 12 bases remaining between them. Germline V gene sequence: CDR1 SGHNT, CDR2 YYREEE (reference sequence). The CDR3 sequence: CASSETGWGYTF. CDR3 sequence (DNA): TGTGCCAGCAGCGAGACCGGGTGGGGCTACACCTTC.

This chain links TRBV6-6 with TRBJ2-3; 7 bases align to TRBD2. Germline CDR1 reads MNHNY; CDR2 reads SVGAGI (reference sequence). The CDR3 has 14 residues. Unmatched junction bases numbered 8, after V lost 6 bases and J lost 5 bases. The CDR3, as DNA: TGTGCCAGCAGACCGGGAGGTTTAGGAGATACGCAGTATTTT. Amino acids: CASRPGGLGDTQYF.

This sequence joins TRBV19 and TRBJ1-4; D possibly corresponds to TRBD1 (6 bases). The CDR3 length is 15 residues. Germline CDR1 and CDR2: LNHDA and SQIVND (reference sequence). With 3 bases removed from V and 4 bases from J, the gap between germline ends came to 12 bases. The CDR3 DNA follows: TGTGCCAGTAGTATGGGGGGGCTTGGTAATGAAAAACTGTTTTTT. Amino acids: CASSMGGLGNEKLFF.

The chain recombines TRBV29-1 with TRBJ1-1; D is uncertain. This CDR3 comprises 14 residues. With 1 base removed from V and 2 bases from J, the gap between germline ends came to 11 bases. The germline CDR1 and CDR2 sequences are SQVTM and ANQGSEA. Here the CDR3 reads CSVEGRLLNTEAFF. Here the CDR3 DNA reads TGCAGCGTTGAAGGGAGGCTCTTAAACACTGAAGCTTTCTTT.

This clone was seen a single time. The CDR3 bases are TGTGCCAGCAGCTTCGGAGACAATGAGCAGTTCTTC. It encodes CASSFGDNEQFF. This rearrangement joins TRBV11-3 to TRBJ2-1, with D uncertain. From germline, CDR1 is SGHNT and CDR2 YENEEA. The CDR3 loop spans 12 amino acids. Trimming removed 3 bases at V and 5 bases at J, with 5 bases between.

V is TRBV11-2 and J is TRBJ1-2; the D gene is possibly TRBD1 (6 bases). The V and J ends lost 6 bases and 10 bases respectively, with 15 bases between them. The CDR3 extends over 12 amino acids. In germline, CDR1 is SGHAT, CDR2 FQNNGV. The CDR3: CASSSGAFPYTF. DNA of the CDR3: TGTGCCAGCAGTTCAGGGGCCTTTCCCTACACCTTC.

The rearrangement links TRBV5-1 to TRBJ1-1; maybe TRBD1 (6 bases). Germline V gives CDR1 SGHRS, CDR2 YFSETQ. The CDR3 is 12 amino acids. The V end lost 4 bases, the J end lost 11 bases, and 15 bases lay between the germline ends. The CDR3 region has the DNA TGCGCCAGCAGCCCCCGAGGGGGTACGGCTTTCTTT. Protein: CASSPRGGTAFF.

The V and J genes are TRBV18 and TRBJ2-3; tentative D call: TRBD1 (6 bases). V lost 3 bases and J 1 base, leaving 14 bases between the germline ends. CDR1 and CDR2 (germline): KGHSH, LQKENI. This CDR3 comprises 16 residues. The CDR3 bases are TGTGCCAGCTCACCCGGACAGATGGGAGGCACAGATACGCAGTATTTT. Amino acid sequence: CASSPGQMGGTDTQYF.

The genes are TRBV6-6 and TRBJ2-1; D is unresolved. This CDR3 contains 13 residues. V was cut by 4 bases and J by 4 bases, with 8 bases left in between. In germline, CDR1 is MNHNY, CDR2 SVGAGI (reference sequence). This CDR3 reads CASSSGVYNEQFF. The CDR3, as DNA: TGTGCCAGCAGTTCCGGAGTTTACAATGAGCAGTTCTTC.

The J gene is TRBJ2-1, the V gene TRBV5-1, with TRBD2 matching 8 bases. After removal of 4 bases from V and 4 bases from J, the junction contained 7 bases not matched to a gene. This CDR3 region has 15 residues. CDR1 and CDR2 (germline): SGHRS, YFSETQ. CDR3 DNA sequence: TGCGCCAGCAGCCCCAGAACTAGCGGATACAATGAGCAGTTCTTC. Encoded protein: CASSPRTSGYNEQFF.

This chain connects TRBV15 to TRBJ2-5; maybe TRBD2 (6 bases). This CDR3 spans 16 amino acids. Between the trimmed V and J ends, which lost 0 bases and 2 bases, there was a span of 13 bases. Germline V CDR1 and CDR2: LNHNV, YYDKDF (reference sequence). The CDR3 is CATSRDRTKGQETQYF. CDR3 DNA: TGTGCCACCAGCAGAGATCGGACTAAAGGGCAAGAGACCCAGTACTTC. The complete variable domain, with remaining parts taken from reference TRBV15 and TRBJ2-5, reads DAMVIQNPRYQVTQFGKPVTLSCSQTLNHNVMYWYQQKSSQAPKLLFHYYDKDFNNEADTPDNFQSRRPNTSFCFLDIRSPGLGDTAMYLCATSRDRTKGQETQYFGPGTRLLVL.

This sequence joins TRBV15 and TRBJ2-1, with 9 positions matching TRBD2. Unmatched junction bases numbered 11, after V lost 3 bases and J lost 8 bases. Germline-derived CDR1 and CDR2 are LNHNV and YYDKDF (reference sequence). The CDR3 has 16 amino acids. The CDR3 sequence is CATSRGSSGVFYEQFF. DNA of the CDR3: TGTGCCACCAGCAGGGGCTCTAGCGGGGTTTTCTATGAGCAGTTCTTC.

The chain recombines TRBV7-9 with TRBJ2-7; TRBD2 aligns across 7 bases. V dropped 4 bases and J dropped 5; count of bases not matched to a gene: 11. Germline CDR1 SEHNR, CDR2 FQNEAQ (reference sequence). This CDR3 contains 15 residues. In DNA form, the CDR3 reads TGTGCCAGCAGCTCAACAGGCGGGGGATCTAACGAGCAGTACTTC. This gives the protein CASSSTGGGSNEQYF.

The V gene is TRBV28, the J gene TRBJ1-5, with 9 bases that match TRBD1. This CDR3 region has 14 residues. Germline V gives CDR1 MDHEN, CDR2 SYDVKM. Germline trimming cut 6 bases from V and 6 bases from J; bases unmatched to any gene: 6. DNA for the CDR3: TGTGCCAGCAGGGGACAGGGTTCTGGTCAGCCCCAGCATTTT. This gives the protein CASRGQGSGQPQHF.

The chain is built from TRBV28 and TRBJ1-5; tentatively, D is TRBD1 (5 bases). Trimming stripped 3 bases from V and 3 bases from J, with 9 bases between. The CDR3 loop spans 14 amino acids. Germline CDR1 reads MDHEN; CDR2 reads SYDVKM. The chain's CDR3 is CASSFRQNNQPQHF. CDR3 nucleotides: TGTGCCAGCAGTTTTCGACAGAACAATCAGCCCCAGCATTTT. Using reference TRBV28 and TRBJ1-5 for the parts outside the CDR3, the full variable domain is DVKVTQSSRYLVKRTGEKVFLECVQDMDHENMFWYRQDPGLGLRLIYFSYDVKMKEKGDIPEGYSVSREKKERFSLILESASTNQTSMYLCASSFRQNNQPQHFGDGTRLSIL.

A remark on this clone: Compared with germline, one end of the junction differs, possibly owing to a read error. The rearrangement links TRBV5-4 to TRBJ2-7; D possibly corresponds to TRBD1 (6 bases). Per germline, CDR1 SGHNT and CDR2 YYREEE (reference sequence). The CDR3 loop spans 11 amino acids. This chain's CDR3 is CASSLDREVHF. The CDR3 coding sequence is TGTGCCAGCAGCTTGGACAGGGAAGTTCACTTC.

The chain carries TRBV10-1 and TRBJ2-1; the match to TRBD2 covers 10 bases. Germline CDR1 and CDR2: WNHNN and SYGVQD (reference sequence). The CDR3 spans 16 residues. Trimming cost V 2 bases and J 4 bases; bases outside gene matches: 5. Here the CDR3 DNA reads TGCGCCAGCAGTGAGAGTCGGACTAGCGGTTACAATGAGCAGTTCTTC. This encodes CASSESRTSGYNEQFF.

The chain couples TRBV5-6 to TRBJ1-5, with 7 positions matching TRBD1. Germline V CDR1 and CDR2: SGHDT, YYEEEE. Germline trimming cut 7 bases from V and 1 base from J; bases unmatched to any gene: 5. This CDR3 contains 14 residues. CDR3 sequence (DNA): TGTGCCAGCGGTCACAGGGGAAGCAATCAGCCCCAGCATTTT. Its translation: CASGHRGSNQPQHF.

This chain joins TRBV5-4 and TRBJ1-1; a possible D gene is TRBD1 (6 bases). With 4 bases removed from V and 0 bases from J, the gap between germline ends came to 10 bases. Germline V CDR1 and CDR2: SGHNT, YYREEE (reference sequence). The CDR3 loop spans 14 amino acids. The CDR3 DNA reads TGTGCCAGCAGCCCGACAGGTGTGAACACTGAAGCTTTCTTT. It encodes CASSPTGVNTEAFF.

The rearrangement uses TRBV6-1 and TRBJ2-7, with TRBD1 as a possible D gene (5 bases). Germline CDR1 and CDR2: MNHNS and SASEGT. The CDR3 loop spans 13 amino acids. V lost 2 bases and J lost 3, with 8 bases in between. The CDR3 DNA reads as TGTGCCAGCAGTGAAACTGACAGCTACGAGCAGTACTTC. Its translation: CASSETDSYEQYF.

This clone was detected once. The rearrangement uses TRBV4-1 and TRBJ1-5; D is undetermined. V was cut by 3 bases and J by 2 bases, with 11 bases left in between. This CDR3 comprises 15 residues. The germline V gene has CDR1 MGHRA and CDR2 YSYEKL. CDR3 coding DNA: TGCGCCAGCAGCCAGGGAGCATGGGGCAATCAGCCCCAGCATTTT. This gives the protein CASSQGAWGNQPQHF.

The V call is TRBV4-1, the J call TRBJ1-5, with D maybe TRBD1 (6 bases). The CDR3 covers 16 residues. Trimming removed 4 bases from V and 4 bases from J, with 17 bases in between. Germline CDR1 is MGHRA and CDR2 is YSYEKL. The CDR3, as DNA: TGCGCCAGCAGCCCCGACGGGGGGGGCTCTAATCAGCCCCAGCATTTT. Its protein is CASSPDGGGSNQPQHF.

The chain recombines TRBV5-4 with TRBJ1-2, with 7 bases lining up with TRBD1. J was trimmed by 6 bases and V by 3 bases; bases with no gene match: 11. This CDR3 has 15 residues. In germline, CDR1 is SGHNT, CDR2 YYREEE (reference sequence). CDR3 amino acids: CASSWGIEGANGYTF. DNA of the CDR3: TGTGCCAGCAGCTGGGGGATAGAGGGGGCAAATGGCTACACCTTC. Looking up the rest from reference TRBV5-4 and TRBJ1-2 gives the full variable domain: ETGVTQSPTHLIKTRGQQVTLRCSSQSGHNTVSWYQQALGQGPQFIFQYYREEENGRGNFPPRFSGLQFPNYSSELNVNALELDDSALYLCASSWGIEGANGYTFGSGTRLTVV.